These 29 T cell receptor beta chains came from one sample sequenced in a study of T cell responses to AZD1222 COVID-19 vaccine. Profiling relied on immunoSEQ multiplex PCR, and the TCRdb table lists in-frame clones only, not all of them. The repertoire holds more than 85,000 clones, with roughly 80% as singletons. Sequencing used peripheral blood, obtained 28 days after the second AZD1222 dose. Receptor source: an adult who received the AZD1222 COVID-19 vaccine.

The V and J genes are TRBV15 and TRBJ2-7; 8 nucleotides match TRBD2. The CDR3 runs to 15 residues. Germline V gene lookup returns CDR1 LNHNV and CDR2 YYDKDF (reference sequence). Losses at the gene ends were 0 bases for V and 2 bases for J; bases not matched to a gene: 3. The chain's CDR3 is CATSRDKRGTYEQYF. CDR3 sequence (DNA): TGTGCCACCAGCAGAGATAAGCGGGGGACCTACGAGCAGTACTTC.

The chain couples TRBV4-3 to TRBJ2-5; 8 nucleotides align to TRBD2. Germline lookup yields CDR1 LGHNA and CDR2 YSLEER. CDR3 length equals 15 residues. V trimming: 1 base; J trimming: 5 bases; junction bases outside the gene matches: 6. As DNA, the CDR3 is TGCGCCAGCAGCCAAGCCAGCGGGAGCTGGGAGACCCAGTACTTC. This codes for CASSQASGSWETQYF.

This clone has more than one count but fewer than ten. This chain uses TRBV9 with TRBJ1-3, with 7 bases matching TRBD1. V gave up 1 base and J gave up 4 bases; unmatched junction bases: 14. CDR3 length equals 18 residues. Germline V lookup: CDR1 SGDLS, CDR2 YYNGEE. CDR3 sequence reads: CASSVRTGGRLAGNTIYF. DNA of the CDR3: TGTGCCAGCAGCGTAAGGACAGGCGGCAGACTCGCCGGAAACACCATATATTTT.

The V gene is TRBV5-1, the J gene TRBJ2-2; 7 bases agree with TRBD2. CDR1 is SGHRS, CDR2 YFSETQ, per germline. The CDR3 has 19 residues. V shed 2 bases and J 3 bases; nucleotides not matched to a gene: 16. CDR3 coding DNA: TGCGCCAGCAGCTTCCCCGATTACGCGGGAGCTTCGGACACCGGGGAGCTGTTTTTT. It codes for CASSFPDYAGASDTGELFF.

The chain couples TRBV7-2 to TRBJ2-7; D might be TRBD1 or TRBD2, each matching 5 bases. The germline V and J ends were trimmed by 5 bases and 3 bases, with 17 bases remaining between them. The CDR3 covers 15 residues. Germline lookup yields CDR1 SGHTA and CDR2 FQGNSA. CDR3: CASSGLRDGHYEQYF. The DNA of the CDR3 is TGTGCCAGCAGCGGACTCCGGGACGGCCACTACGAGCAGTACTTC.

The rearrangement joins TRBV29-1 to TRBJ2-7; possibly TRBD1 or TRBD2 for D (6 bases each). This CDR3 spans 12 amino acids. Germline loops: CDR1 SQVTM, CDR2 ANQGSEA. V dropped 4 bases and J dropped 4 bases, with 11 bases sitting between them. For the CDR3, the DNA is TGCAGCGTTGCCGGGGGCCAATACGAGCAGTACTTC. Protein product: CSVAGGQYEQYF.

The chain employs TRBV7-9 and TRBJ1-3; D is possibly TRBD1 (5 bases). The CDR3 runs to 16 residues. Germline V CDR1 and CDR2: SEHNR, FQNEAQ (reference sequence). Trimming stripped 2 bases from V and 0 bases from J, with 11 bases between. CDR3: CASSLSGGISGNTIYF. CDR3 in DNA: TGTGCCAGCAGCTTATCGGGGGGTATCTCTGGAAACACCATATATTTT.

The chain couples TRBV7-9 to TRBJ1-2; possibly TRBD1 for D (5 bases). V dropped 1 base and J dropped 3 bases, with 9 bases sitting between them. Germline V gene data show CDR1 as SEHNR and CDR2 as FQNEAQ (reference sequence). This CDR3 comprises 14 residues. Here the CDR3 DNA reads TGTGCCAGCAGCTTAGATTGGGGGGACTATGGCTACACCTTC. Encoded protein: CASSLDWGDYGYTF.

V and J are TRBV6-5 and TRBJ1-4; the D gene is possibly TRBD1 (5 bases). This CDR3 spans 16 amino acids. V was clipped by 4 bases and J by 8 bases, with 20 bases between them. Germline V gene lookup returns CDR1 MNHEY and CDR2 SVGAGI. Here the CDR3 reads CASSSSTRAGSEKLFF. CDR3 nucleotide sequence: TGTGCCAGCAGTTCGAGTACGAGGGCAGGGAGCGAAAAACTGTTTTTT.

The rearrangement joins TRBV7-3 to TRBJ2-3; 8 bases match TRBD1. In germline, CDR1 is SGHTA, CDR2 FQGTGA. This CDR3 has 15 residues. Trimming cost V 4 bases and J 0 bases; bases outside gene matches: 3. The CDR3 DNA reads as TGTGCCAGCAGCTCGACAGGGGTGAGCACAGATACGCAGTATTTT. Its protein product is CASSSTGVSTDTQYF.

The CDR3: CASSRGRFSYEQYF. The DNA of the CDR3 is TGTGCCAGCAGCCGCGGGAGATTCTCCTACGAGCAGTACTTC. The V gene is TRBV5-6, the J gene TRBJ2-7, with 7 bases identical to TRBD2. V was clipped by 4 bases and J by 0 bases; unmatched bases: 4. The CDR3 sequence is 14 residues long. Looked up from germline, CDR1 is SGHDT and CDR2 is YYEEEE. Complete variable domain (other parts from reference TRBV5-6 and TRBJ2-7): DAGVTQSPTHLIKTRGQQVTLRCSPKSGHDTVSWYQQALGQGPQFIFQYYEEEERQRGNFPDRFSGHQFPNYSSELNVNALLLGDSALYLCASSRGRFSYEQYFGPGTRLTVT.

V and J are TRBV7-8 and TRBJ2-1; unclear D gene. The V end was cut by 1 base, the J end by 2 bases, with 9 bases between. Germline CDR1 reads SGHVS; CDR2 reads FQNEAQ. The CDR3 has 15 residues. The CDR3 DNA reads TGTGCCAGCAGCTTAGAAGGGTTACCCTACAATGAGCAGTTCTTC. This translates into CASSLEGLPYNEQFF.

The V call is TRBV9, the J call TRBJ2-7, with D unresolved. Germline V CDR1 and CDR2: SGDLS, YYNGEE. The length of the CDR3 is 16 residues. The V gene lost 0 bases and the J gene lost 6 bases, with 19 bases spanning the gap. CDR3 residues: CASSVGVLTPDSEQYF. Here the CDR3 DNA reads TGTGCCAGCAGCGTAGGGGTACTGACCCCAGACTCCGAGCAGTACTTC.

The V gene is TRBV4-1, the J gene TRBJ2-7, with a possible D match to TRBD1 (8 bases). The V gene lost 1 base and the J gene lost 0 bases, with 13 bases spanning the gap. The length of the CDR3 is 16 residues. CDR1 MGHRA and CDR2 YSYEKL come from the germline V gene. DNA for the CDR3: TGCGCCAGCAGCCAAGTGGGAGGGACAGGCTCCTACGAGCAGTACTTC. It yields the protein CASSQVGGTGSYEQYF.

The V gene is TRBV11-3, the J gene TRBJ2-1; 8 nucleotides line up with TRBD2. Germline trimming cut 6 bases from V and 8 bases from J; bases unmatched to any gene: 12. This CDR3 is built from 15 residues. CDR1 is SGHNT and CDR2 is YENEEA in the germline V gene. CDR3 loop: CASRSPAGVGHEQFF. The CDR3 nucleotides are TGTGCCAGCAGATCCCCAGCGGGAGTCGGTCATGAGCAGTTCTTC.

V gene TRBV6-4 combines with J gene TRBJ1-1, with D perhaps matching TRBD1 (5 bases). Germline CDR1 reads MRHNA; CDR2 reads SNTAGT. This CDR3 contains 13 residues. Deletions cut 6 bases from V and 2 bases from J, with 10 bases between. The chain's CDR3 is CASRDTLNTEAFF. CDR3 nucleotides: TGTGCCAGCAGGGACACATTAAACACTGAAGCTTTCTTT.

This clone came up once. V gene TRBV30 combines with J gene TRBJ2-5; D not certain. The V end lost 3 bases, the J end lost 4 bases, and 9 bases lay between the germline ends. CDR3 length: 12 amino acids. Germline-derived CDR1 and CDR2 are GTSNPN and SVGIG (reference sequence). For the CDR3, the DNA is TGTGCCTGGAGCAGGTTGGGAGAGACCCAGTACTTC. Translating gives CAWSRLGETQYF.

This chain connects TRBV6-4 to TRBJ1-4; a possible D gene is TRBD1 (6 bases). The CDR3 is 18 residues long. The germline V gene encodes CDR1 MRHNA and CDR2 SNTAGT. V was cut by 6 bases and J by 3 bases, with 23 bases left in between. The CDR3 bases are TGTGCCAGCAGAATGTCGTTAAGGGGGTTTTCGGCTAATGAAAAACTGTTTTTT. Protein product: CASRMSLRGFSANEKLFF.

The J gene is TRBJ2-7, the V gene TRBV20-1; 11 bases match TRBD2. This CDR3 spans 11 amino acids. Per germline, CDR1 DFQATT and CDR2 SNEGSKA (reference sequence). V gave up 4 bases and J gave up 11 bases; unmatched junction bases: 4. In DNA, the CDR3 is TGCAGTGCTATACTAGCGGGAGTCAAGTACTTC. Encoded protein: CSAILAGVKYF.

This clone occurred once. V usage is TRBV5-1 and J usage is TRBJ2-5; a weak D match, TRBD2 (6 bases). Between the trimmed V and J ends, which lost 5 bases and 2 bases, there was a span of 10 bases. This CDR3 is 13 amino acids long. Germline CDR1 is SGHRS and CDR2 is YFSETQ. The CDR3 loop is CASRPGAQETQYF. DNA of the CDR3: TGCGCCAGCAGGCCGGGAGCACAAGAGACCCAGTACTTC.

This chain joins TRBV6-5 and TRBJ1-2; D is undetermined. Germline CDR1 reads MNHEY; CDR2 reads SVGAGI. The CDR3 has 14 amino acids. V was cut by 6 bases and J by 4 bases, with 15 bases left in between. The CDR3 DNA sequence: TGTGCCAGCAGACCACTGACCGGGCGCTATGGCTACACCTTC. It yields the protein CASRPLTGRYGYTF.

V and J are TRBV15 and TRBJ2-1, with D unresolved. This CDR3 spans 13 amino acids. V was cut by 1 base and J by 5 bases, with 6 bases left in between. CDR1 is LNHNV and CDR2 is YYDKDF in the germline V gene (reference sequence). The CDR3 sequence is CATSRVPHNEQFF. In DNA form, the CDR3 reads TGTGCCACCAGCAGAGTTCCCCACAATGAGCAGTTCTTC.

This clone showed up just a few times. This CDR3 is CATSNPRDRIRLGQPQHF. The CDR3 bases are TGTGCCACCAGCAACCCAAGGGACAGGATCAGGCTGGGTCAGCCCCAGCATTTT. The chain couples TRBV15 to TRBJ1-5, with 8 nucleotides matching TRBD1. Per germline, CDR1 LNHNV and CDR2 YYDKDF (reference sequence). CDR3 length: 18 residues. The V gene end was trimmed by 4 bases and the J gene end by 6 bases; junction bases not matched to a gene: 17.

Only a few counts were recorded for this clone. The chain combines TRBV2 with TRBJ2-3; D is perhaps TRBD1 (6 bases). V was clipped by 7 bases and J by 1 base, with 12 bases between them. The CDR3 loop spans 14 amino acids. Germline V gives CDR1 SNHLY, CDR2 FYNNEI. Here the CDR3 reads CASIYRVRTDTQYF. The DNA of the CDR3 is TGTGCCAGCATTTACAGGGTGCGCACAGATACGCAGTATTTT.

This clone appeared a few times. This chain joins TRBV12-3 or TRBV12-4 and TRBJ1-1; D is perhaps TRBD1 (5 bases). Trimming took off 5 bases at V and 1 base at J, with 8 bases between the two ends. This CDR3 has 13 residues. The CDR3 here is CASSPGTNTEAFF. DNA of the CDR3: TGTGCCAGCAGTCCTGGGACGAACACTGAAGCTTTCTTT.

The chain recombines TRBV7-2 with TRBJ1-4; 9 nucleotides match TRBD1. V lost 3 bases to trimming and J lost 8 bases; unmatched junction nucleotides: 7. CDR1 and CDR2 (germline): SGHTA, FQGNSA. The CDR3 is 15 amino acids. The CDR3 DNA is TGTGCCAGCAGCTTGACAGGGGGAGGATACGAAAAACTGTTTTTT. This codes for CASSLTGGGYEKLFF. Full variable domain (remainder filled in from reference TRBV7-2 and TRBJ1-4): GAGVSQSPSNKVTEKGKDVELRCDPISGHTALYWYRQSLGQGLEFLIYFQGNSAPDKSGLPSDRFSAERTGGSVSTLTIQRTQQEDSAVYLCASSLTGGGYEKLFFGSGTQLSVL.

This clone was counted only a few times. The gene calls are TRBV6-2 or TRBV6-3 and TRBJ2-3, with 8 bases matching TRBD2. The trim removed 4 bases at V and 2 bases at J, leaving 5 bases unmatched. The CDR3 has 15 residues. Germline V CDR1 and CDR2: MNHEY, SVGEGT. Written as DNA, the CDR3 is TGTGCCAGCAGTTCCGGGACTAGGACCACAGATACGCAGTATTTT. It specifies CASSSGTRTTDTQYF.

The rearrangement joins TRBV5-4 to TRBJ2-3, with D unclear. Trimming shortened V by 0 bases and J by 4 bases, and 6 bases separated the two germline ends. Germline lookup yields CDR1 SGHNT and CDR2 YYREEE (reference sequence). This CDR3 is built from 13 residues. Written as DNA, the CDR3 is TGTGCCAGCAGCTTGGGGGAAGCAGATACGCAGTATTTT. Encoded protein: CASSLGEADTQYF.

CDR3 in DNA: TGTGCCAGCAGACCACTACAGGATGCAACTAATGAAAAACTGTTTTTT. It is translated as CASRPLQDATNEKLFF. The chain is built from TRBV27 and TRBJ1-4, with a weak D call TRBD1 (5 bases). The CDR3 is 16 amino acids. Between the trimmed V and J ends, which lost 6 bases and 0 bases, there was a span of 14 bases. Germline-derived CDR1 and CDR2 are MNHEY and SMNVEV (reference sequence).